These T cell receptor beta chains were read from a single sample in a study of T cell responses to AZD1222 COVID-19 vaccine. Data came from immunoSEQ multiplex PCR; TCRdb stores just in-frame clones and leaves some out. The sample consists of approximately 100,000 clones, 91% of them appearing once. Sequenced material: peripheral blood, taken on day 0 of AZD1222 vaccination. Receptor source: an adult in good health. CDR3s leave out the opening cysteine and the closing phenylalanine or tryptophan. D genes are given only for firm matches. Clone sizes are given selectively: once, few, many, or a class where the clone is expanded.

size	V	J	length	D	CDR3
once	TRBV14	TRBJ2-3	11	.	ASSQNQADTQY
.	TRBV2	TRBJ1-1	12	.	ASRRRDSNTEAF
.	TRBV9	TRBJ2-7	12	.	ASSDSASSPEQY
.	TRBV25-1	TRBJ2-2	13	.	ASSEFGRTTGELF
.	TRBV5-6	TRBJ1-5	11	.	ASSYGRNQPQH
.	TRBV6-5	TRBJ1-2	12	.	ASRRTESNYGYT
.	TRBV24-1	TRBJ2-2	14	.	ATSDTGRANTGELF
.	TRBV10-3	TRBJ1-5	11	.	ATLMGSNQPQH
few	TRBV28	TRBJ1-1	11	TRBD1	ASSSGTEGEAF
.	TRBV28	TRBJ1-6	14	TRBD1	ASSFDRGQGLSPLH
once	TRBV6-5	TRBJ2-1	12	.	ASSRQDGGDEQF
.	TRBV9	TRBJ2-3	13	TRBD2	ASTLGGGRTDTQY
.	TRBV19	TRBJ1-6	13	.	ASSIQGTGNSPLH
once	TRBV19	TRBJ1-1	11	.	ATWVQGGTEAF
.	TRBV27	TRBJ1-5	10	.	ASSFTGQPQH
.	TRBV4-2	TRBJ2-1	11	.	ASSQVGENEQF
.	TRBV18	TRBJ1-2	14	.	ASSPRAGEDYGGYT
once	TRBV11-3	TRBJ2-2	12	.	ASSLGPNTGELF
.	TRBV2	TRBJ1-5	13	TRBD1	ASRGDRMSYQPQH
.	TRBV2	TRBJ1-3	12	.	ASSARTAKNTIY
.	TRBV29-1	TRBJ2-1	11	TRBD2	SVETGRAVEQF
.	TRBV5-6	TRBJ1-4	11	.	ASSRPREEKLF
.	TRBV5-1	TRBJ2-7	13	TRBD1	ASSFGQGPSYEQY
.	TRBV13	TRBJ1-4	11	.	ASSLGLPKKLF
.	TRBV5-5	TRBJ2-7	13	.	ASSSFGAGAYEQY
.	TRBV18	TRBJ2-5	12	TRBD2	ASSPLGGEETQY
.	TRBV2	TRBJ1-6	11	.	ASLVSLGSPLH
.	TRBV27	TRBJ2-2	10	.	ASSSLTGELF
.	TRBV6-5	TRBJ2-7	12	.	ASNMQVESYEQY
.	TRBV5-4	TRBJ2-3	13	.	ASSPGVASTDTQY
.	TRBV27	TRBJ1-5	13	TRBD1	ASKRTGGSNQPQH
.	TRBV27	TRBJ1-1	11	.	ASTGPGNTEAF
.	TRBV7-3	TRBJ2-7	11	TRBD2	ASSLGLAREQY
.	TRBV4-2	TRBJ1-2	14	.	ASSQDPAPINYGYT
.	TRBV4-1	TRBJ1-4	14	TRBD1	ASSPSPGGINEKLF